The 12 T cell receptor beta chains below were found in one sample sequenced in a study of graft-versus-host responses after intestinal transplantation. The assay was immunoSEQ multiplex PCR, and TCRdb's table has in-frame clones only and misses some. The sample lists some 120,000 clones, 90% to 95% occurring once. The antigens for these receptors are not known. Sequences were derived from unstimulated CD4+ T cells sorted from spleen or lymph node cells, sampled before transplant. These receptors all come from a human donor who was the organ donor for an intestinal transplant.

The gene calls are TRBV5-1 and TRBJ1-4, with 7 bases fitting TRBD1. CDR1 is SGHRS and CDR2 is YFSETQ in the germline V gene. Unmatched junction bases numbered 5, after V lost 4 bases and J lost 5 bases. This CDR3 has 14 residues. The CDR3 spells CASSLGQQNEKLFF. The CDR3 DNA sequence: TGCGCCAGCAGCCTGGGACAGCAAAATGAAAAACTGTTTTTT.

This chain connects TRBV7-9 to TRBJ1-1, with D uncertain. Trimming took off 1 base at V and 0 bases at J, with 6 bases between the two ends. The length of the CDR3 is 14 residues. CDR1 is SEHNR and CDR2 is FQNEAQ in the germline V gene (reference sequence). The CDR3 loop is CASSLGFMNTEAFF. CDR3 nucleotide sequence: TGTGCCAGCAGCTTAGGGTTCATGAACACTGAAGCTTTCTTT.

The chain has TRBV10-3 and TRBJ2-3; TRBD2 agrees at 8 bases. With V trimmed by 2 bases and J by 2 bases, 6 bases remained unmatched. CDR1 ENHRY and CDR2 SYGVKD come from the germline V gene. The CDR3 has 16 residues. DNA of the CDR3: TGTGCCATCAGTGAGGGGGTAGCGGGAATCACAGATACGCAGTATTTT. Translated, it gives CAISEGVAGITDTQYF.

The chain recombines TRBV6-1 with TRBJ2-5; D is perhaps TRBD1 (8 bases). Deletions cut 7 bases from V and 1 base from J, with 13 bases between. The germline gives CDR1 MNHNS, CDR2 SASEGT. The CDR3 length is 14 residues. The CDR3 loop reads CASKHRGGQETQYF. In DNA, the CDR3 is TGTGCCAGCAAGCACAGGGGGGGCCAAGAGACCCAGTACTTC.

This chain uses TRBV4-1 with TRBJ1-2, with a tentative D call TRBD1 (6 bases). Trimming shortened V by 0 bases and J by 5 bases, and 13 bases separated the two germline ends. Germline loops: CDR1 MGHRA, CDR2 YSYEKL. The CDR3 spans 15 residues. The CDR3 sequence is CASSQDRGQGYGYTF. In nucleotides, the CDR3 is TGCGCCAGCAGCCAAGATCGGGGTCAGGGGTATGGCTACACCTTC.

This chain connects TRBV10-2 to TRBJ2-3; 7 bases agree with TRBD1. Germline V gene data show CDR1 as WSHSY and CDR2 as SAAADI. There are 14 residues in the CDR3. V lost 5 bases, J lost 4 bases, and 6 bases stayed unmatched. The CDR3 spells CASSLTGYADTQYF. DNA of the CDR3: TGCGCCAGCAGTTTGACAGGGTATGCAGATACGCAGTATTTT.

The J gene is TRBJ2-5, the V gene TRBV29-1; unclear D gene. CDR3 length equals 10 residues. CDR1 and CDR2 (germline): SQVTM, ANQGSEA. Trimming pared 3 bases from V and 7 bases from J, leaving 6 bases between. The CDR3 loop is CSVEGGTQYF. The CDR3, as DNA: TGCAGCGTTGAGGGCGGGACCCAGTACTTC.

The chain couples TRBV9 to TRBJ2-1, with D hard to call. The V end was cut by 3 bases, the J end by 4 bases, with 5 bases between. The CDR3 has 12 amino acids. Germline lookup yields CDR1 SGDLS and CDR2 YYNGEE. The CDR3 reads CASSAEYNEQFF. CDR3 DNA sequence: TGTGCCAGCAGCGCGGAGTACAATGAGCAGTTCTTC.

The chain employs TRBV27 and TRBJ2-3; 9 nucleotides line up with TRBD2. The V gene's germline CDR1 is MNHEY and CDR2 SMNVEV (reference sequence). CDR3 length equals 15 residues. V trimming: 2 bases; J trimming: 4 bases; junction bases outside the gene matches: 4. The CDR3 loop is CASSLAGLAADTQYF. The CDR3 nucleotides read TGTGCCAGCAGTTTAGCGGGACTAGCTGCAGATACGCAGTATTTT.

This clone was seen a handful of times. The V and J genes are TRBV14 and TRBJ2-4; TRBD2 matches at 14 bases. The V and J ends lost 1 base and 0 bases, in that order; junction bases with no gene match: 11. This CDR3 has 21 residues. Germline assignment: CDR1 SGHDN and CDR2 FVKESK. CDR3 coding DNA: TGTGCCAGCAGCCAAGGGACCGAAGGACTAGCGGGAGGCAAAGCCAAAAACATTCAGTACTTC. This gives the protein CASSQGTEGLAGGKAKNIQYF.

The rearrangement links TRBV5-6 to TRBJ2-2; D might be TRBD2 (5 bases). This CDR3 is built from 13 residues. Looked up from germline, CDR1 is SGHDT and CDR2 is YYEEEE. The V end was cut by 6 bases, the J end by 7 bases, with 13 bases between. The CDR3 region is CASTLPRGGELFF. Written as DNA, the CDR3 is TGTGCCAGCACCCTACCCCGGGGCGGGGAGCTGTTTTTT. The full variable domain, its missing parts supplied by reference TRBV5-6 and TRBJ2-2, is DAGVTQSPTHLIKTRGQQVTLRCSPKSGHDTVSWYQQALGQGPQFIFQYYEEEERQRGNFPDRFSGHQFPNYSSELNVNALLLGDSALYLCASTLPRGGELFFGEGSRLTVL.

V usage is TRBV7-2 and J usage is TRBJ2-1; no clear D. Trimming shortened V by 5 bases and J by 6 bases, and 20 bases separated the two germline ends. Germline V lookup: CDR1 SGHTA, CDR2 FQGNSA. CDR3 size: 16 residues. The CDR3 spells CASSVVGSDRVNEQFF. For the CDR3, the DNA is TGTGCCAGCAGCGTCGTAGGTTCTGACCGGGTCAATGAGCAGTTCTTC.